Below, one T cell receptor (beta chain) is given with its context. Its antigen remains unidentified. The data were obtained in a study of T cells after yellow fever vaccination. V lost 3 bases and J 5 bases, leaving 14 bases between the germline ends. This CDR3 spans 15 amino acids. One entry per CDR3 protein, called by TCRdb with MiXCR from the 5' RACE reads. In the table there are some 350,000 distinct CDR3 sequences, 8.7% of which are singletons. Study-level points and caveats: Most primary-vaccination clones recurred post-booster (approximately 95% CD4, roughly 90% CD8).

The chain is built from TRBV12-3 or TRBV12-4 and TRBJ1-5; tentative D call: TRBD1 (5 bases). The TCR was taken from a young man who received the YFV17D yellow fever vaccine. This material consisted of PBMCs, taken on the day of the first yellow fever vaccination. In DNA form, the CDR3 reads TGTGCCAGCAGTTTTAAGTTCGGGGGTGATCAGCCCCAGCATTTT. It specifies CASSFKFGGDQPQHF.